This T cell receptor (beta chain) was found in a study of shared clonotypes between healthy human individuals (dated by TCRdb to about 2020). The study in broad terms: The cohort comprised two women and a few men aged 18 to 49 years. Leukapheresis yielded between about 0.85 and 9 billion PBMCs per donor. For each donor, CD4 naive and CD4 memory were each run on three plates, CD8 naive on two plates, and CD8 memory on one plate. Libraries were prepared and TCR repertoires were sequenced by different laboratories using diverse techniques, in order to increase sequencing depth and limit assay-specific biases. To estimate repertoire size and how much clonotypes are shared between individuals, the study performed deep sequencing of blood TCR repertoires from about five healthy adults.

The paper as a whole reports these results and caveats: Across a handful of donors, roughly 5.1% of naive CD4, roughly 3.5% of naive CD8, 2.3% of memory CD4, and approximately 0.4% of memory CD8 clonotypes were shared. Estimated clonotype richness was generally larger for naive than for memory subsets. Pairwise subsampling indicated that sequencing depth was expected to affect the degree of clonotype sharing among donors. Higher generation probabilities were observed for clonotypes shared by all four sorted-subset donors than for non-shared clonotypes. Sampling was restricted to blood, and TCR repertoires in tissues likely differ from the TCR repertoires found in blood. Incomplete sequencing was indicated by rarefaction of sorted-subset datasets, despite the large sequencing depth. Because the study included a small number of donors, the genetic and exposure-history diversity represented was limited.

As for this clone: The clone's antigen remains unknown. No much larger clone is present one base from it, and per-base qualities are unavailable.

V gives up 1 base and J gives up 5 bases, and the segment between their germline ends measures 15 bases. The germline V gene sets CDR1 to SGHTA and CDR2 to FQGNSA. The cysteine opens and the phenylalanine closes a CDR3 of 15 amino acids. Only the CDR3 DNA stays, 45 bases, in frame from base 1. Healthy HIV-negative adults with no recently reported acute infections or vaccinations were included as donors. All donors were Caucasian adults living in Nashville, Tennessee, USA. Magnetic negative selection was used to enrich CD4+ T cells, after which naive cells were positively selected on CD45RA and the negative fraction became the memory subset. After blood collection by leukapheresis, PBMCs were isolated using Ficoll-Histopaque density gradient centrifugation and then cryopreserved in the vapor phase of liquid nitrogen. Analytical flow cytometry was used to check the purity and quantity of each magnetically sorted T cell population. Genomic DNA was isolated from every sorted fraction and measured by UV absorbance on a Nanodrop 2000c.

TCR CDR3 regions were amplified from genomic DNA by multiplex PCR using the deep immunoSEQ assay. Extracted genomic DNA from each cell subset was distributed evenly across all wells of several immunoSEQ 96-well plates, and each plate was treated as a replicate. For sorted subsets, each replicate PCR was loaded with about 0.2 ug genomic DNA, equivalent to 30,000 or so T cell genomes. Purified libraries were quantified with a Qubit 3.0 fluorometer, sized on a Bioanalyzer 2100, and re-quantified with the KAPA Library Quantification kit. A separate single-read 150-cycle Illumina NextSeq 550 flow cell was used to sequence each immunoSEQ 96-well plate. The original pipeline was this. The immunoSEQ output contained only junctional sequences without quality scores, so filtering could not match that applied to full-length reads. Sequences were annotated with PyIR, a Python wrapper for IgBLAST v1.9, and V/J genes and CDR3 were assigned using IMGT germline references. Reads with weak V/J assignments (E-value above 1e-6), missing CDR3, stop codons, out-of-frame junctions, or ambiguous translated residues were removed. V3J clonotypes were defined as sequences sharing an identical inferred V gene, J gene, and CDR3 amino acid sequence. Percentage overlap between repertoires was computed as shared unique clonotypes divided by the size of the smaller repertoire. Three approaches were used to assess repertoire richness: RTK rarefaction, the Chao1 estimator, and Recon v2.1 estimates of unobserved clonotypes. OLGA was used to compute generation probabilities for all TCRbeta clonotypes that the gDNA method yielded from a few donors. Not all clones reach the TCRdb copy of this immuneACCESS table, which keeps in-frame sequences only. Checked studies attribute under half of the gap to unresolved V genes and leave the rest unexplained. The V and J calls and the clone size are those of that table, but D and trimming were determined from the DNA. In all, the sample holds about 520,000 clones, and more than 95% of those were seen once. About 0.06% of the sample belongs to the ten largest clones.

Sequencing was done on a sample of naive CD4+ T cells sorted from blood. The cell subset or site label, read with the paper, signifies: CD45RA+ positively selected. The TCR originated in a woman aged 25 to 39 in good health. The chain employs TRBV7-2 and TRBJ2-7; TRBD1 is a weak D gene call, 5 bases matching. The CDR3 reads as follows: CASSLGQGLFHEQYF. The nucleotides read TGTGCCAGCAGCTTAGGTCAGGGTCTGTTCCACGAGCAGTACTTC.